The source of this T cell receptor beta chain is a study of identical twins. Study-wide findings and caveats: Cord blood's abundant beta clonotypes had fewer insertions, unlike memory repertoires. The study found excess low generation probability among twin-shared out-of-frame alpha sequences. Conclusions rested on cross-sectional statistics rather than following the same donors.

TCRdb ran MiXCR on the 5' RACE reads and lists one entry per CDR3 protein. The repertoire includes fewer than 250,000 distinct CDR3 sequences, 15% to 20% of them detected once, and less than 45% sits in the top ten. The V end lost 6 bases, the J end lost 4 bases, and 12 bases lay between the germline ends. The CDR3 is made up of 13 amino acids. A note on this clonotype: Its cognate antigen is unknown.

These data were also reused for a study on T cells expressing NK-cell markers. That report notes: Underlying the TCR beta repertoires were sorted CD3+CD56+NKG2C+, CD3+CD56+NKG2C- and CD3+CD56-NKG2C+ T cells.

The rearrangement joins TRBV12-3 or TRBV12-4 to TRBJ2-5; D gene uncertain. The clonotype originates from a woman younger than 35 in good health. The sample taken for sequencing was CD8+ T cells sorted from blood. CDR3 sequence reads: CASRPRLGETQYF. The DNA of the CDR3 is TGTGCCAGCAGGCCAAGGCTGGGAGAGACCCAGTACTTC.